Below are 8 T cell receptor beta chains sequenced from a single sample in a study of identical twins. MiXCR, applied by TCRdb to the 5' RACE reads, yields one record per CDR3 protein. The sample gives hundreds of thousands of distinct CDR3 sequences, less than 25% of which show up once; 2.5% to 3.5% is in the top ten. These data are also associated with another study on T cells expressing NK-cell markers.

The sequenced material came from CD4+ T cells sorted from blood. These receptors all come from a young woman in good health.

This clonotype was recorded many times. The chain links TRBV2 to TRBJ2-3, with 8 bases matching TRBD2. The ends lost 3 bases at V and 1 base at J; junction bases unmatched: 0. Per germline, CDR1 SNHLY and CDR2 FYNNEI. The CDR3 spans 14 residues. CDR3 nucleotides: TGTGCCAGCAGTGAGCGGGGGGGCACAGATACGCAGTATTTT. This translates into CASSERGGTDTQYF.

V usage is TRBV7-2 and J usage is TRBJ1-2; tentative D call: TRBD1 (6 bases). V lost 6 bases and J lost 2, with 13 bases in between. Germline V gives CDR1 SGHTA, CDR2 FQGNSA. The CDR3 has 14 amino acids. The CDR3 DNA follows: TGTGCCAGCAGGAACCGGCAGGGGAACTATGGCTACACCTTC. Translating it yields CASRNRQGNYGYTF.

The chain couples TRBV2 to TRBJ2-1; the match to TRBD2 covers 7 bases. This CDR3 comprises 15 residues. The germline CDR1 and CDR2 sequences are SNHLY and FYNNEI. V lost 2 bases to trimming and J lost 9 bases; unmatched junction nucleotides: 10. The CDR3 sequence: CASSERLAGIGEQFF. The DNA for the CDR3 is TGTGCCAGCAGTGAACGACTAGCTGGTATCGGTGAGCAGTTCTTC.

V is TRBV12-3 or TRBV12-4 and J is TRBJ1-6; the D is unclear. The CDR3 covers 13 residues. Trimming shortened V by 6 bases and J by 8 bases, and 11 bases separated the two germline ends. CDR3 sequence reads: CASSPSRHSPLHF. In DNA, the CDR3 is TGTGCCAGCAGCCCCTCCAGGCATTCACCCCTCCACTTT.

The rearrangement links TRBV7-9 to TRBJ2-7; 7 bases are shared with TRBD1. Germline V gene lookup returns CDR1 SEHNR and CDR2 FQNEAQ (reference sequence). Trimming took 1 base from V and 12 from J; bases not matched to a gene: 15. The CDR3 runs to 15 residues. The DNA of the CDR3 is TGTGCCAGCAGCTTAGTTGGGGTGCCAGGGGGACAACCGTACTTC. Translated: CASSLVGVPGGQPYF.

The chain links TRBV5-5 to TRBJ2-4, with TRBD2 matching over 12 bases. J lost 7 bases, V lost 0 bases, and 5 bases had no gene match. The CDR3 is 16 amino acids. Germline V gene lookup returns CDR1 SGHKS and CDR2 YYEKEE (reference sequence). The CDR3 region has the DNA TGTGCCAGCAGCTTGGCCCTAGCGGGGGGGTGGAACATTCAGTACTTC. Encoded protein: CASSLALAGGWNIQYF.

V is TRBV5-1 and J is TRBJ2-2; possibly TRBD1 for D (6 bases). The CDR3 loop spans 14 amino acids. Germline CDR1 reads SGHRS; CDR2 reads YFSETQ. With 4 bases removed from V and 2 bases from J, the gap between germline ends came to 9 bases. CDR3 sequence (DNA): TGCGCCAGCAGCCTGGACAGCAACACCGGGGAGCTGTTTTTT. Its protein product is CASSLDSNTGELFF.

This clonotype is a singleton in its sample. The chain is built from TRBV20-1 and TRBJ1-5; possibly TRBD1 for D (6 bases). The CDR3 runs to 12 residues. Germline V CDR1 and CDR2: DFQATT, SNEGSKA (reference sequence). With 3 bases removed from V and 7 bases from J, the gap between germline ends came to 10 bases. CDR3 bases: TGCAGTGCTAGCAGGGGCCAACAGCCCCAGCATTTT. This codes for CSASRGQQPQHF.